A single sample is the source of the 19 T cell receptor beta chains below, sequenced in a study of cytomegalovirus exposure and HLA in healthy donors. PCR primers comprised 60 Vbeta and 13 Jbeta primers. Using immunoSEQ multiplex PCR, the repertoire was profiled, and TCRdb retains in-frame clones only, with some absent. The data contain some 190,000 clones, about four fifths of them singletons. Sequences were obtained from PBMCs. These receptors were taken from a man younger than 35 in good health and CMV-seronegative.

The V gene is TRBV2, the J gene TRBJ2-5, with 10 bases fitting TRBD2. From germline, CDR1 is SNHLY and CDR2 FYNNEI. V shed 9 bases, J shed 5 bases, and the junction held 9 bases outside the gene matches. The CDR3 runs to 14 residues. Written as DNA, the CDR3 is TGTGCCAGACAGAGACTAGCGGGCGACGAGACCCAGTACTTC. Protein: CARQRLAGDETQYF.

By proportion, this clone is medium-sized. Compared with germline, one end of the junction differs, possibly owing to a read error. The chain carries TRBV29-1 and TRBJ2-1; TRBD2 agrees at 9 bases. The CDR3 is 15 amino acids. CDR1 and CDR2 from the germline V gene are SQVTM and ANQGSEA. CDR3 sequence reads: CTLGNSAGGPNEQFF. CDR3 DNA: TGTACCCTGGGCAATTCGGCGGGAGGGCCGAATGAGCAGTTCTTC.

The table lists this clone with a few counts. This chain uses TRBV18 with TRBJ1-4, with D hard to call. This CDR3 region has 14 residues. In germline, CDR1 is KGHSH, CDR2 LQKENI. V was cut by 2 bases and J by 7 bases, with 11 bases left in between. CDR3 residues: CASSPAQSSEKLFF. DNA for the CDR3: TGTGCCAGCTCACCAGCACAGTCGAGTGAAAAACTGTTTTTT.

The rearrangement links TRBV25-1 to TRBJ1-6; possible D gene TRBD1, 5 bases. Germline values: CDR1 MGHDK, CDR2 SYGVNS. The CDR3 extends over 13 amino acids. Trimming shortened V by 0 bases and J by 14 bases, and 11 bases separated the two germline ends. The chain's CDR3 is CASSEYGGVTLHF. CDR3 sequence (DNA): TGTGCCAGCAGTGAATACGGGGGGGTCACCCTCCACTTT.

The CDR3 is CASSFGHADYGYTF. In DNA, the CDR3 is TGTGCCAGCAGCTTCGGCCACGCGGATTATGGCTACACCTTC. The chain has TRBV5-4 and TRBJ1-2; D is undetermined. This CDR3 spans 14 amino acids. Germline values: CDR1 SGHNT, CDR2 YYREEE (reference sequence). V was shortened by 2 bases and J by 5 bases, with 13 bases between the two germline ends. The full variable domain, rest sourced from reference TRBV5-4 and TRBJ1-2, is ETGVTQSPTHLIKTRGQQVTLRCSSQSGHNTVSWYQQALGQGPQFIFQYYREEENGRGNFPPRFSGLQFPNYSSELNVNALELDDSALYLCASSFGHADYGYTFGSGTRLTVV.

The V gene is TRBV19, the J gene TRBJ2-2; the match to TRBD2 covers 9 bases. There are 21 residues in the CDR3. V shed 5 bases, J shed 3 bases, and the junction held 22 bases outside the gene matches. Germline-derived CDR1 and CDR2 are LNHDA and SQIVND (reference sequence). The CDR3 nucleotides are TGTGCCAGTAGTCCCGACCGGGGGGATTATGTAGCGGGGGCCTACACCGGGGAGCTGTTTTTT. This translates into CASSPDRGDYVAGAYTGELFF. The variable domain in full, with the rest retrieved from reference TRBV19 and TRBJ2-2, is DGGITQSPKYLFRKEGQNVTLSCEQNLNHDAMYWYRQDPGQGLRLIYYSQIVNDFQKGDIAEGYSVSREKKESFPLTVTSAQKNPTAFYLCASSPDRGDYVAGAYTGELFFGEGSRLTVL.

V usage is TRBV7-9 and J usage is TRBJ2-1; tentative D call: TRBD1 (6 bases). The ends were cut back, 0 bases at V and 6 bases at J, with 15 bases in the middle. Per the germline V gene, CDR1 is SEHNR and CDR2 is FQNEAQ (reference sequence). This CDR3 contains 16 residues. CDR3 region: CASSLAGAGFLNEQFF. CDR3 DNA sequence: TGTGCCAGCAGCTTAGCGGGGGCAGGCTTCCTCAATGAGCAGTTCTTC. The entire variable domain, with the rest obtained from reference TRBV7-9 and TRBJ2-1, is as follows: DTGVSQNPRHKITKRGQNVTFRCDPISEHNRLYWYRQTLGQGPEFLTYFQNEAQLEKSRLLSDRFSAERPKGSFSTLEIQRTEQGDSAMYLCASSLAGAGFLNEQFFGPGTRLTVL.

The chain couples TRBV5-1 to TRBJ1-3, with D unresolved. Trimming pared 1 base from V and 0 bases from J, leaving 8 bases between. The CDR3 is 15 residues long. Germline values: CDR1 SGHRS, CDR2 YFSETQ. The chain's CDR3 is CASSLTKSSGNTIYF. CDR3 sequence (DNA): TGCGCCAGCAGCTTGACGAAGAGCTCTGGAAACACCATATATTTT.

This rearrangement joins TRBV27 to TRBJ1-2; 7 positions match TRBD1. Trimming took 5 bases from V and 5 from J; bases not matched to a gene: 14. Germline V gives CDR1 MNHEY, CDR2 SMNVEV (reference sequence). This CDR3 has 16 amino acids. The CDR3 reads CASSPDRAEMFYGYTF. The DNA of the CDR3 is TGTGCCAGCAGTCCCGACAGGGCGGAAATGTTTTATGGCTACACCTTC.

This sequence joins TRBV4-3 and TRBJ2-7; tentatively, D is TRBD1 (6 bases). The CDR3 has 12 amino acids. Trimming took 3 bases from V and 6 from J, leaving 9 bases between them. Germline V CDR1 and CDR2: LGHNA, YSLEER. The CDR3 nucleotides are TGCGCCAGCAGCCAGGACAGTGGCGAGCAGTACTTC. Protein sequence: CASSQDSGEQYF.

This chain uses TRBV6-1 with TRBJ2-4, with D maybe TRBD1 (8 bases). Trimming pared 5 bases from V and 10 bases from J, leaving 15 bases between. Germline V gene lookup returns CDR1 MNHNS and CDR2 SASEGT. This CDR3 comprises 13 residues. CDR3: CASSLHRGGIQYF. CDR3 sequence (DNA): TGTGCCAGCAGTTTGCACAGGGGGGGGATTCAGTACTTC.

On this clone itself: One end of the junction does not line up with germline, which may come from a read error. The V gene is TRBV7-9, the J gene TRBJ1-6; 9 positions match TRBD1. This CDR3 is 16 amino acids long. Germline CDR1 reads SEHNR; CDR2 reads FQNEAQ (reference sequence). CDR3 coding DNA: TGTTCCAGCAGCTTATGGCGCGGACAGGGGTATTCACCCCTCCACTTT. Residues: CSSSLWRGQGYSPLHF.

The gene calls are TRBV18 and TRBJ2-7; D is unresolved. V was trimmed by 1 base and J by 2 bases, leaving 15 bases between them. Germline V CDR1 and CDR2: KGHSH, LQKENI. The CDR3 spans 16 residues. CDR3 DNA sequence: TGTGCCAGCTCACCACTGCCAGGAAGTCACCCCTACGAGCAGTACTTC. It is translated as CASSPLPGSHPYEQYF. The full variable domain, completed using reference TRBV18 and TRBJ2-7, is NAGVMQNPRHLVRRRGQEARLRCSPMKGHSHVYWYRQLPEEGLKFMVYLQKENIIDESGMPKERFSAEFPKEGPSILRIQQVVRGDSAAYFCASSPLPGSHPYEQYFGPGTRLTVT.

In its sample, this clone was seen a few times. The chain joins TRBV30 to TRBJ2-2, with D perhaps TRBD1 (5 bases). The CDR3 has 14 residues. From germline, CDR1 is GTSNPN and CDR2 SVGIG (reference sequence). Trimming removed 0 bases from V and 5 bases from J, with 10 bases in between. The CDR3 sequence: CAWSVGHVTGELFF. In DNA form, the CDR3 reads TGTGCCTGGAGTGTTGGACATGTGACCGGGGAGCTGTTTTTT.

The CDR3 protein is CASSQEHSSSYEQYF. CDR3 in DNA: TGCGCCAGCAGCCAAGAACACAGCTCCTCCTACGAGCAGTACTTC. This chain links TRBV4-3 with TRBJ2-7; D is unclear. V was clipped by 0 bases and J by 0 bases, with 9 bases between them. This CDR3 spans 15 amino acids. CDR1 is LGHNA and CDR2 is YSLEER in the germline V gene.

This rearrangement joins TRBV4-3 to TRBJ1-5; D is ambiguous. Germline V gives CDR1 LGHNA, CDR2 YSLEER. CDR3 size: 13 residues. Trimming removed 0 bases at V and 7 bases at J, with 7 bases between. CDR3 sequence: CASSQDEWQPQHF. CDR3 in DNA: TGCGCCAGCAGCCAAGACGAGTGGCAGCCCCAGCATTTT.

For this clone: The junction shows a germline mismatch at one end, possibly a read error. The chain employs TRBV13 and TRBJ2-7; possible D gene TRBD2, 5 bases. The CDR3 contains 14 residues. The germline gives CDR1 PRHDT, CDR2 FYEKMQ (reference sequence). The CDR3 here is CASSLLGSADERYF. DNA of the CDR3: TGTGCCAGCAGCTTATTGGGGAGTGCGGACGAGCGGTACTTC.

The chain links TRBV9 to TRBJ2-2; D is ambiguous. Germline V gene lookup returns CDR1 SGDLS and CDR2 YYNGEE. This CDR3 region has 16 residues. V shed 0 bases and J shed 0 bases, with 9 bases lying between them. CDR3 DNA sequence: TGTGCCAGCAGCGTAGGCCCAACTTCGAACACCGGGGAGCTGTTTTTT. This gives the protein CASSVGPTSNTGELFF. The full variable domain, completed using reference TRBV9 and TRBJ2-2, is DSGVTQTPKHLITATGQRVTLRCSPRSGDLSVYWYQQSLDQGLQFLIQYYNGEERAKGNILERFSAQQFPDLHSELNLSSLELGDSALYFCASSVGPTSNTGELFFGEGSRLTVL.

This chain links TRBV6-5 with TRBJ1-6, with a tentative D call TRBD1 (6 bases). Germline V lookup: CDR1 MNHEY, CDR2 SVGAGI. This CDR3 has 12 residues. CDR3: CAHGQRDSPLHF. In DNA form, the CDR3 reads TGTGCACACGGACAGCGAGATTCACCCCTCCACTTT.